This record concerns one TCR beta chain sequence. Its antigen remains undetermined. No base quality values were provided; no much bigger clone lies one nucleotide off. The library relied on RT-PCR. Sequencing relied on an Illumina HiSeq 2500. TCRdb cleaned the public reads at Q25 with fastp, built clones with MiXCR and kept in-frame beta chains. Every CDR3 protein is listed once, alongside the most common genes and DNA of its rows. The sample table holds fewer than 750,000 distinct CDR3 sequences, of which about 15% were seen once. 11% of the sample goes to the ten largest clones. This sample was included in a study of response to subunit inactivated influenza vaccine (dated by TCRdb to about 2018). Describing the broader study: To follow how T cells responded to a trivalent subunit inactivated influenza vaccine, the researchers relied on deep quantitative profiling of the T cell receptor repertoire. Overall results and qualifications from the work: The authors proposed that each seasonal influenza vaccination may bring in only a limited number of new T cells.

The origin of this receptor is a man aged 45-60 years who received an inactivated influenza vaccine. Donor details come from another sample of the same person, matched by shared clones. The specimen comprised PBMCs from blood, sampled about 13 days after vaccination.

The CDR3 region has the sequence CASSFGGRSGEQYF. The nucleotides are TGTGCCAGCAGCTTCGGGGGGCGCTCGGGGGAGCAGTACTTC. Rearrangement joined TRBV7-2 to TRBJ2-7, with a weak D call of TRBD2 (7 bases match). V drops 3 bases and J drops 7 bases, leaving 16 bases in between. Via the germline V gene, CDR1 is SGHTA and CDR2 FQGNSA. Taken from cysteine to phenylalanine, the CDR3 has 14 residues. The entry retains the CDR3 DNA only, 42 bases that are in frame from base 1. Joined to the reference TRBV7-2 and TRBJ2-7 proteins, this CDR3 gives the full variable domain: GAGVSQSPSNKVTEKGKDVELRCDPISGHTALYWYRQSLGQGLEFLIYFQGNSAPDKSGLPSDRFSAERTGGSVSTLTIQRTQQEDSAVYLCASSFGGRSGEQYFGPGTRLTVT.